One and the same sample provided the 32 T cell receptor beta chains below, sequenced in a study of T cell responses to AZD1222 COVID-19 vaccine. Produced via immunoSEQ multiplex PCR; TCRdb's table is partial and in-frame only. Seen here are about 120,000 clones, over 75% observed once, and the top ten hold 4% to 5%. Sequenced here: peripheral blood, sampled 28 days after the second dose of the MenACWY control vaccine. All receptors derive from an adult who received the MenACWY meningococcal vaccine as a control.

CDR3 sequence reads: CASGRGGGTEAFF. CDR3 coding DNA: TGTGCCAGCGGGAGGGGAGGGGGAACTGAAGCTTTCTTT. The rearrangement joins TRBV9 to TRBJ1-1; tentatively, D is TRBD1 (6 bases). This CDR3 has 13 amino acids. Germline V gene lookup returns CDR1 SGDLS and CDR2 YYNGEE. V lost 7 bases, J lost 5 bases, and 15 bases lay in between.

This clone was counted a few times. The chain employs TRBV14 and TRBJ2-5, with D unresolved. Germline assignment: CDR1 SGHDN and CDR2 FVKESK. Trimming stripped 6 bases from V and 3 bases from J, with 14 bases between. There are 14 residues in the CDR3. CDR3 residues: CASSTLLSKETQYF. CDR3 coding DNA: TGTGCCAGCAGTACGTTGCTATCGAAAGAGACCCAGTACTTC.

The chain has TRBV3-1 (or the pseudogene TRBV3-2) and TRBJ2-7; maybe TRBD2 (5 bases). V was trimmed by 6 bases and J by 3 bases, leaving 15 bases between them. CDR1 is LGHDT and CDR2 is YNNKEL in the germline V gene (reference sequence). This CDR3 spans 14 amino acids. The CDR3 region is CASSRVNRDYEQYF. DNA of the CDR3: TGTGCCAGCAGTCGCGTCAATCGGGACTACGAGCAGTACTTC.

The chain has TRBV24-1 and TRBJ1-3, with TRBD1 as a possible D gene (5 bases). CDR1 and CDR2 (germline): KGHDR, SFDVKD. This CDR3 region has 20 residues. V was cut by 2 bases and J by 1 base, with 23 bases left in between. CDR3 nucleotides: TGTGCCACCAGTGATTGGGACGTACGGAATGTACAGAGATCTGGAAACACCATATATTTT. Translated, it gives CATSDWDVRNVQRSGNTIYF.

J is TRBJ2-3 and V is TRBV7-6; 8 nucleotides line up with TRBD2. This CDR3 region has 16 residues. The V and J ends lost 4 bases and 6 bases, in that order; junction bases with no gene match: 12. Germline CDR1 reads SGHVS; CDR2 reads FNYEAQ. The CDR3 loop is CASSSVSGVTGDTQYF. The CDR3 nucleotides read TGTGCCAGCAGCTCAGTTAGCGGGGTAACGGGGGATACGCAGTATTTT.

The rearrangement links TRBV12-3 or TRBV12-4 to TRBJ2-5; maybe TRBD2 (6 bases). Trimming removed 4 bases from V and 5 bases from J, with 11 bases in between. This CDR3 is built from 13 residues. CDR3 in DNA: TGTGCCAGCAGTTGGCGGGGACGGGAGACCCAGTACTTC. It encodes CASSWRGRETQYF.

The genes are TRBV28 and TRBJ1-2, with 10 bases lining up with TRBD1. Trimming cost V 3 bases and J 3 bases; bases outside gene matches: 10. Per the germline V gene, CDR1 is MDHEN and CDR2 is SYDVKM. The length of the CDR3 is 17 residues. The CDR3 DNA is TGTGCCAGCAGTTTCCCCCTAGGGACAGGGGCCCACTATGGCTACACCTTC. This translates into CASSFPLGTGAHYGYTF.

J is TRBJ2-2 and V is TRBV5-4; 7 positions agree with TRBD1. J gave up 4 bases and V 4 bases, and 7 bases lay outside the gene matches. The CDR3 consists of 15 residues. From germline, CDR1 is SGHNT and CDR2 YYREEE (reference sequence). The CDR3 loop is CASSPGTVSTGELFF. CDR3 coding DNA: TGTGCCAGCAGCCCCGGGACAGTATCCACCGGGGAGCTGTTTTTT.

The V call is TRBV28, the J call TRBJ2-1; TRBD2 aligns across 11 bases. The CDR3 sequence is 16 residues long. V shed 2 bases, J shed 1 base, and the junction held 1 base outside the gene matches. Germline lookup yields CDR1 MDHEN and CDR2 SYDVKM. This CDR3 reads CASSLLAGGSYNEQFF. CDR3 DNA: TGTGCCAGCAGTTTACTAGCGGGGGGATCCTACAATGAGCAGTTCTTC.

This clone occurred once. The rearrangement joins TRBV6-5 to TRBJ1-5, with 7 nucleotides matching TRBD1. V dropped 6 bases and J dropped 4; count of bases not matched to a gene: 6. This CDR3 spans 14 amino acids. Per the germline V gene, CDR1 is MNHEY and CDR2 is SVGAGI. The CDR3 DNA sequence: TGTGCCAGCAGAGAGACAGGGTGGAATCAGCCCCAGCATTTT. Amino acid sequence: CASRETGWNQPQHF.

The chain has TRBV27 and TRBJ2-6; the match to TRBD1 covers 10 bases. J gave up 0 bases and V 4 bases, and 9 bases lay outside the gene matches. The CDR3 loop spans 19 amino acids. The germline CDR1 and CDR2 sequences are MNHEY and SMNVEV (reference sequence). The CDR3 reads CASSSNTGTGDSGANVLTF. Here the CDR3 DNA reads TGTGCCAGCAGTTCCAATACCGGGACAGGGGACTCTGGGGCCAACGTCCTGACTTTC.

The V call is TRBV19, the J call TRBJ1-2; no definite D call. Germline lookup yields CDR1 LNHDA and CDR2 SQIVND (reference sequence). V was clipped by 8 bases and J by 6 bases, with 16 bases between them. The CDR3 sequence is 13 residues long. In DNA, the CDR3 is TGTGCCAGTGACGACCCCCCGCAGGATGGCTACACCTTC. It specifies CASDDPPQDGYTF.

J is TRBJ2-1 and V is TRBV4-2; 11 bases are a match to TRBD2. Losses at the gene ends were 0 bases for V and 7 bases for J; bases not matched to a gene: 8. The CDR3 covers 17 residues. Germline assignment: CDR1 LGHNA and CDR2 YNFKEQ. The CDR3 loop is CASSQDPGTSGANEQFF. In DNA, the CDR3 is TGTGCCAGCAGCCAAGATCCCGGGACTAGCGGAGCTAATGAGCAGTTCTTC.

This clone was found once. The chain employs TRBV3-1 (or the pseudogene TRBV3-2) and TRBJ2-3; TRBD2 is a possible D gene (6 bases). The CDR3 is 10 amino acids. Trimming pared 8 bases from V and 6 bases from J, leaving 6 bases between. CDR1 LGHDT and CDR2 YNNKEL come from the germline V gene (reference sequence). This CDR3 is CASRGDTQYF. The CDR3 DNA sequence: TGTGCCAGCCGGGGGGATACGCAGTATTTT.

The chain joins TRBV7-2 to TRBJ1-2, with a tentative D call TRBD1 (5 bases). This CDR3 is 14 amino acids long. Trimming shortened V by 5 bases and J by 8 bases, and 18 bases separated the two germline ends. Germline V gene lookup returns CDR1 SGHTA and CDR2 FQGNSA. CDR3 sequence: CASSPRDPRGGYTF. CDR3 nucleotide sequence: TGTGCCAGCAGCCCTCGGGACCCCCGTGGAGGCTACACCTTC.

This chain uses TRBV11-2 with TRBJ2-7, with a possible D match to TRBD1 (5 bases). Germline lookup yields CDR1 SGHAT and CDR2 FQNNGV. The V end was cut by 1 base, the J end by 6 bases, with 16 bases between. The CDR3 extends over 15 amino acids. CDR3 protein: CASSLVAGRRREQYF. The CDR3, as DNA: TGTGCCAGCAGCTTAGTTGCAGGGCGAAGGCGCGAGCAGTACTTC.

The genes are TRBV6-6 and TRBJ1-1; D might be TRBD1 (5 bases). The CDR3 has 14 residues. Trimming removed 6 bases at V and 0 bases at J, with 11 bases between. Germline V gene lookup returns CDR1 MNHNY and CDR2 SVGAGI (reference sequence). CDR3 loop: CASSRQTMNTEAFF. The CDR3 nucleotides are TGTGCCAGCAGCCGACAGACCATGAACACTGAAGCTTTCTTT.

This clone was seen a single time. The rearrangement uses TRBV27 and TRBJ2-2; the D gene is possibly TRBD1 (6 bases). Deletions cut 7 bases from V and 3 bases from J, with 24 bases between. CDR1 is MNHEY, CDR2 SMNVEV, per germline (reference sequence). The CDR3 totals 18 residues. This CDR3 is CASTPPQGNRADTGELFF. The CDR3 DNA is TGTGCCAGCACCCCCCCCCAGGGGAATCGCGCAGACACCGGGGAGCTGTTTTTT.

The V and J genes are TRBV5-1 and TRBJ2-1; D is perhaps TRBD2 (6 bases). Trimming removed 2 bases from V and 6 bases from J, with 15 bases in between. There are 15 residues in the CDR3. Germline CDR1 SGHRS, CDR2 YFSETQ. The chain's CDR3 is CASSFVGGGLNEQFF. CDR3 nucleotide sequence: TGCGCCAGCAGCTTCGTGGGGGGAGGCCTCAATGAGCAGTTCTTC.

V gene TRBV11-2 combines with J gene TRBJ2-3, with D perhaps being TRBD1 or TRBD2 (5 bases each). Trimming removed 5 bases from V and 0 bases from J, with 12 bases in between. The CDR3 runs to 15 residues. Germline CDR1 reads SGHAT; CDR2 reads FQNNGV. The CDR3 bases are TGTGCCAGCAGCCTTGGGACGGTTAGCACAGATACGCAGTATTTT. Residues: CASSLGTVSTDTQYF.

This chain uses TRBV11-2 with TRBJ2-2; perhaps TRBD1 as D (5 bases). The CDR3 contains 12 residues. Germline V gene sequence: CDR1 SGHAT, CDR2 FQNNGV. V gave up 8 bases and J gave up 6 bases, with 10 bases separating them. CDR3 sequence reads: CASLRVSGELFF. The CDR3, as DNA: TGTGCCAGCCTCAGGGTGTCCGGGGAGCTGTTTTTT. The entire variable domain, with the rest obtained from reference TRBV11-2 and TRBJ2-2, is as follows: EAGVAQSPRYKIIEKRQSVAFWCNPISGHATLYWYQQILGQGPKLLIQFQNNGVVDDSQLPKDRFSAERLKGVDSTLKIQPAKLEDSAVYLCASLRVSGELFFGEGSRLTVL.

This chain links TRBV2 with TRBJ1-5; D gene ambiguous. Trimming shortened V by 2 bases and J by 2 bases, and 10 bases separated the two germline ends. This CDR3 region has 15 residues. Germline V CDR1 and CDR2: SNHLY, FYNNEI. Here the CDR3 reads CASSESQSRNQPQHF. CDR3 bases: TGTGCCAGCAGTGAATCCCAGAGTCGCAATCAGCCCCAGCATTTT. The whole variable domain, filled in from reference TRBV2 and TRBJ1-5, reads EPEVTQTPSHQVTQMGQEVILRCVPISNHLYFYWYRQILGQKVEFLVSFYNNEISEKSEIFDDQFSVERPDGSNFTLKIRSTKLEDSAMYFCASSESQSRNQPQHFGDGTRLSIL.

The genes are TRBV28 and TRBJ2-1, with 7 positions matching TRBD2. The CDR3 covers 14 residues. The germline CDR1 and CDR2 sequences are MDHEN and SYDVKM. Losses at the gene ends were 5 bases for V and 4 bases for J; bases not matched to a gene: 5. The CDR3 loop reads CASSRHGGYNEQFF. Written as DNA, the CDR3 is TGTGCCAGCAGTCGACACGGGGGGTACAATGAGCAGTTCTTC.

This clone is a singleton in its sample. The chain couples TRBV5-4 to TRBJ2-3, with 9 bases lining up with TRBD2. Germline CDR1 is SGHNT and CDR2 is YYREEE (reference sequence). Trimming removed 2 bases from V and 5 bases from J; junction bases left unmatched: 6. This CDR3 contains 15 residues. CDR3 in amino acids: CASSFGGRAGDTQYF. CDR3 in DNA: TGTGCCAGCAGCTTTGGCGGGAGGGCAGGAGATACGCAGTATTTT.

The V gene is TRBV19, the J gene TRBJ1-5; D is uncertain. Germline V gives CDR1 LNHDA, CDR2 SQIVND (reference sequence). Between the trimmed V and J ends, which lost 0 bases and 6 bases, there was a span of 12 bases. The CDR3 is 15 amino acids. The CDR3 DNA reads TGTGCCAGTAGTATAGATTCCGCCTCCGTTCAGCCCCAGCATTTT. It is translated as CASSIDSASVQPQHF.

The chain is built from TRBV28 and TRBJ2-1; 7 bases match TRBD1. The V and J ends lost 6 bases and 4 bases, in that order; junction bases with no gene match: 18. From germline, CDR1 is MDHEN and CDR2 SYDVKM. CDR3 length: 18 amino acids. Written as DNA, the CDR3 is TGTGCCAGCAGCCCCCGAAGGACAGGTGTGCTTGGTTACAATGAGCAGTTCTTC. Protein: CASSPRRTGVLGYNEQFF.

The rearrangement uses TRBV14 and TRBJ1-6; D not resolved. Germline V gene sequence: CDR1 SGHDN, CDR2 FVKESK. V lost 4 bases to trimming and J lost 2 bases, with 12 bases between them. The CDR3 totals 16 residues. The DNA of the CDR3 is TGTGCCAGCAGCCGGCAGGATGACCCCTATAATTCACCCCTCCACTTT. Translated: CASSRQDDPYNSPLHF.

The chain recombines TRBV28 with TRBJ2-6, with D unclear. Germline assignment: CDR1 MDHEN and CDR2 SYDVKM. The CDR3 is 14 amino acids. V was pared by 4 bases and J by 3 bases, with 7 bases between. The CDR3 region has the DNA TGTGCCAGCAGTTCAGTTATTGGGGCCAACGTCCTGACTTTC. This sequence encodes CASSSVIGANVLTF.

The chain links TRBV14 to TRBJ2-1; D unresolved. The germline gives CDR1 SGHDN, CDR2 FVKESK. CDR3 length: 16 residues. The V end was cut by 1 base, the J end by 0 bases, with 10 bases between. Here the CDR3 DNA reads TGTGCCAGCAGCCAAGGGCATTTCTTCTCCTACAATGAGCAGTTCTTC. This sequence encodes CASSQGHFFSYNEQFF.

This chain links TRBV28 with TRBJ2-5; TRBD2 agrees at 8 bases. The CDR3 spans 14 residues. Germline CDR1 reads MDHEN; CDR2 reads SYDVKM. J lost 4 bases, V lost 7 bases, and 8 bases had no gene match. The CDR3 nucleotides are TGTGCCAGCACCCGGGGGGGCGGCGGAGAGACCCAGTACTTC. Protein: CASTRGGGGETQYF.

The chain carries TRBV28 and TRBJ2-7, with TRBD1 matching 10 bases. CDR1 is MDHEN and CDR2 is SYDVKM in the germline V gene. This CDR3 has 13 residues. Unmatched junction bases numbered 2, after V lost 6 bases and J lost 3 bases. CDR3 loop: CASRRDRGYEQYF. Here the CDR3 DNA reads TGTGCCAGCAGACGGGACAGGGGCTACGAGCAGTACTTC.

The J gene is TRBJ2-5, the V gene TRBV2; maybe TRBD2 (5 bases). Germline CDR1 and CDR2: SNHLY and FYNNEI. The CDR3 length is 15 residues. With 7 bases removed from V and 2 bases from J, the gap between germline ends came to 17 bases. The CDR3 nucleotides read TGTGCCAGCATTCTAAAATGGACTTTTCAAGAGACCCAGTACTTC. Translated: CASILKWTFQETQYF.